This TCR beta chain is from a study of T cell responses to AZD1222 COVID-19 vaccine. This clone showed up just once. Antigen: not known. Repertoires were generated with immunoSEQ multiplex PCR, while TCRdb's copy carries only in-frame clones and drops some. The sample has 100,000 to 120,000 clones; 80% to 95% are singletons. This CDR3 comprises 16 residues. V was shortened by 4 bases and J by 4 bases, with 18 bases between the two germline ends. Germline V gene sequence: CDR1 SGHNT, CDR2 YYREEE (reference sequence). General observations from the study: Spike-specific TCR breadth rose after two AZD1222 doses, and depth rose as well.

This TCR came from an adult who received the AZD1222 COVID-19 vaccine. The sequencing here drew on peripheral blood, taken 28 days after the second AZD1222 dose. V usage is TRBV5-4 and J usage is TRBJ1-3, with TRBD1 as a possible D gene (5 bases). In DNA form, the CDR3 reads TGTGCCAGCAGCCCCTCACCCAGGGTTGAGGGAAACACCATATATTTT. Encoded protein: CASSPSPRVEGNTIYF. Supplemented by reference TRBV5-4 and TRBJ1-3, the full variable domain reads ETGVTQSPTHLIKTRGQQVTLRCSSQSGHNTVSWYQQALGQGPQFIFQYYREEENGRGNFPPRFSGLQFPNYSSELNVNALELDDSALYLCASSPSPRVEGNTIYFGEGSWLTVV.